This T cell receptor (beta chain) is drawn from a study of T-cell reconstitution after alpha-beta-depleted transplantation in children. V shed 5 bases and J 1 base; nucleotides not matched to a gene: 8. Looked up from germline, CDR1 is SGHNT and CDR2 is YENEEA. The CDR3 covers 16 residues. Unique molecular identifiers were incorporated into the prepared TCRbeta library. Via MiXCR, TCRdb re-called the PCR reads, giving one row per CDR3 protein. The table includes 200,000 to 250,000 distinct CDR3 sequences, about 12% detected once. The input for sequencing was PBMCs from the stem cell graft donor, taken from the stem cell graft. The clonotype comes from a human donor who donated a stem cell graft to a child with acute lymphoblastic leukemia. The chain is built from TRBV11-3 and TRBJ2-3; 8 nucleotides align to TRBD2. CDR3 nucleotides: TGTGCCAGCAGCCAACGTAAAGCGGGGGGCACAGATACGCAGTATTTT. It encodes CASSQRKAGGTDTQYF.